This T cell receptor (beta chain) came from a study of T-cell reconstitution after alpha-beta-depleted transplantation in children. Study outcomes and limitations: TCRbeta diversity was high at day 60 in some patients (a result of surviving recipient T cells and thymic progenitors). The authors attributed T-cell counts and diversity one year after transplant mostly to newly produced T cells. The study reportedly traced alpha-beta T cells about two months after transplant to several hundred expanded graft clones.

The table lists this clonotype with a few counts. Its antigen is unknown. Germline V CDR1 and CDR2: SGHDT, YYEEEE. The V end lost 8 bases, the J end lost 5 bases, and 10 bases lay between the germline ends. The CDR3 consists of 11 residues. TCRbeta library construction was performed incorporating unique molecular identifiers. TCRdb used MiXCR to reprocess the PCR reads, holding one entry per CDR3 protein. The data hold about 74,000 distinct CDR3 sequences, with around 14% observed a single time. The TCR was taken from a male patient aged 2 to 10 who had a stem cell transplant for acute lymphoblastic leukemia, so the T cells may come from the graft donor. The chain uses TRBV5-6 and TRBJ1-2, with D possibly TRBD1 on 6 matching bases. The starting material was PBMCs, mostly from graft donor cells, obtained 180 days after TCRalphabeta/CD19-depleted stem cell transplant. The CDR3 bases are TGTGCCAGTACAGGGACGTATGGCTACACCTTC. Protein product: CASTGTYGYTF.